The clone carrying this T cell receptor (beta chain) was found many times. Its specificity is not known. This specimen belongs to a study of human T cells and chemical hapten exposure. Study-wide context: Patch tests applied 0.01% DPC to the upper back and were scored after 6 days.

The time point here: pre-sensitization, week 0. Treatment: therapeutic diphenylcyclopropenone sensitization with weekly scalp DPC. Total RNA was isolated from whole blood that had not been fractionated. In the original analysis: A per-sample median of around 100,000 TCRs was observed, with a range of about 23,224 to 700,000. Each CDR3 protein gets one entry after TCRdb re-called the RACE reads with MiXCR. TCRdb, rather than the study authors, made the V and J calls. The sample lists 35,000 to 40,000 distinct CDR3 sequences; more than 10% were seen once. General observations from the study: DPC sensitization did not alter TCRs above 1 in 1000 frequency. PT1 expanded TCR numbers tracked positively with patch test score.

V was pared by 3 bases and J by 6 bases, with 16 bases between. Germline-derived CDR1 and CDR2 are SGHDT and YYEEEE. The CDR3 covers 15 residues. The chain carries TRBV5-6 and TRBJ1-5; the D is unclear. The sequence came from a woman in her 40s with alopecia areata. Some clones in this sample may be carry-over from other donors' samples. The sequencing used whole blood, collected in connection with sensitization to the hapten diphenylcyclopropenone (DPC). CDR3 amino acids: CASSSRTPTAQPQHF. The CDR3 DNA reads TGTGCCAGCAGCTCACGGACTCCTACCGCTCAGCCCCAGCATTTT. The full variable domain, with the rest looked up from reference TRBV5-6 and TRBJ1-5, is DAGVTQSPTHLIKTRGQQVTLRCSPKSGHDTVSWYQQALGQGPQFIFQYYEEEERQRGNFPDRFSGHQFPNYSSELNVNALLLGDSALYLCASSSRTPTAQPQHFGDGTRLSIL.